This TCR beta chain emerged from a study of cytomegalovirus exposure and HLA in healthy donors. About the research overall: About 82 million unique TCRs from HLA-typed donors were held in an early release of data. Study outcomes and limitations: In a later analysis, a missense DCLRE1C variant was linked to TCR beta V- and J-gene trimming. Reportedly, fewer N-insertions than the approximately 700-donor mean appeared in an Asian-associated ancestry cluster in a later analysis. The classifier reportedly diagnosed cytomegalovirus status with high specificity and sensitivity.

CDR1 is SQVTM, CDR2 ANQGSEA, per germline. V trimming: 2 bases; J trimming: 4 bases; junction bases outside the gene matches: 12. This CDR3 spans 16 amino acids. This clone was picked up a small number of times. Its matching antigen is unknown. PCR amplification relied on 60 Vbeta primers (plus 13 Jbeta primers). Clones were read by immunoSEQ multiplex PCR, and TCRdb kept only the in-frame ones, dropping some. This repertoire shows over 95,000 clones, just under 75% found once; its top ten account for approximately 1.9%. The chain has TRBV29-1 and TRBJ2-5; 8 bases line up with TRBD2. Sequenced: PBMCs. This clonotype was sampled from a human donor in good health. The CDR3 region has the DNA TGCAGCGTTGAACCAAATAAAGGGCTAGCGGGAGAGACCCAGTACTTC. Translated: CSVEPNKGLAGETQYF.